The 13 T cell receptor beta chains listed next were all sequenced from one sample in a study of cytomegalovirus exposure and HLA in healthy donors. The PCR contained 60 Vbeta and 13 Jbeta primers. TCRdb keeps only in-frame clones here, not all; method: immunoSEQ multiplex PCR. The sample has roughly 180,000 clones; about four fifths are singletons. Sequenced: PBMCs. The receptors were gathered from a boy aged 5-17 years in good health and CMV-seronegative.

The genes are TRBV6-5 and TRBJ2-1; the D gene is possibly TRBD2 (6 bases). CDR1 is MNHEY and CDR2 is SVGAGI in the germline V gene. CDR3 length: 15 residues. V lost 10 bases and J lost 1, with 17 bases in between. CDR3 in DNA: TGTGCCATCGCTCTCGGGGGTTGGTCCTACAATGAGCAGTTCTTC. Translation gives CAIALGGWSYNEQFF.

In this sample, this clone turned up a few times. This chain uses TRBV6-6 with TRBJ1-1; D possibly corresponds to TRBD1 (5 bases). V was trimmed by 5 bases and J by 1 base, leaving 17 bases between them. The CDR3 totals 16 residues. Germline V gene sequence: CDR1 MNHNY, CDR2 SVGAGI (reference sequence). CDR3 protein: CASSTAADSRNTEAFF. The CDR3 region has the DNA TGTGCCAGCAGTACCGCCGCCGACAGCCGGAACACTGAAGCTTTCTTT.

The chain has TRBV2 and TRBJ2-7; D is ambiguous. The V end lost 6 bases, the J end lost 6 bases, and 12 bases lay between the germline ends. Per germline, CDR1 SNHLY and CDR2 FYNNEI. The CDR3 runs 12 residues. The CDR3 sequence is CASSVDASEQYF. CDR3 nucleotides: TGTGCCAGCAGCGTAGATGCAAGCGAGCAGTACTTC. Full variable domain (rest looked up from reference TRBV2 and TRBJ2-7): EPEVTQTPSHQVTQMGQEVILRCVPISNHLYFYWYRQILGQKVEFLVSFYNNEISEKSEIFDDQFSVERPDGSNFTLKIRSTKLEDSAMYFCASSVDASEQYFGPGTRLTVT.

CDR3 sequence (DNA): TGTGCCAGCAGCTTGGCTGACAGGCCCCTCTATGGCTACACCTTC. Translated, it gives CASSLADRPLYGYTF. The chain employs TRBV5-4 and TRBJ1-2; tentative D call: TRBD1 (6 bases). This CDR3 is 15 amino acids long. Germline assignment: CDR1 SGHNT and CDR2 YYREEE (reference sequence). V lost 0 bases and J 4 bases, leaving 13 bases between the germline ends.

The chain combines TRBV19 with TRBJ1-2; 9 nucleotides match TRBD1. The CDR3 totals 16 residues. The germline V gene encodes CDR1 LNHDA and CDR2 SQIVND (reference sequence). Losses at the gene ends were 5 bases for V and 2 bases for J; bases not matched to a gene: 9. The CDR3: CASSPSYRGLNYGYTF. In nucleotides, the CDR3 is TGTGCCAGTAGTCCAAGTTACAGGGGGCTAAACTATGGCTACACCTTC.

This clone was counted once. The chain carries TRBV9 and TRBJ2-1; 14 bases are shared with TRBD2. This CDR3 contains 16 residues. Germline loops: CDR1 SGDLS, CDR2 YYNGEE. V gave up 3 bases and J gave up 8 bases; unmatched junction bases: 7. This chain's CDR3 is CASSGTGTSGRYEQFF. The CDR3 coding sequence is TGTGCCAGCAGCGGCACCGGGACTAGCGGGAGATATGAGCAGTTCTTC. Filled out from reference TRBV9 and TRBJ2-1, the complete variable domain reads DSGVTQTPKHLITATGQRVTLRCSPRSGDLSVYWYQQSLDQGLQFLIQYYNGEERAKGNILERFSAQQFPDLHSELNLSSLELGDSALYFCASSGTGTSGRYEQFFGPGTRLTVL.

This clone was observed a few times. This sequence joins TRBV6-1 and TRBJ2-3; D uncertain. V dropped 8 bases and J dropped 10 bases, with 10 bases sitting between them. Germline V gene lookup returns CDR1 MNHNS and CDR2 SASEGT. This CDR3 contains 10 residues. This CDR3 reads CASGTDSQYF. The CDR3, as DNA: TGTGCCAGCGGTACTGATTCGCAGTATTTT.

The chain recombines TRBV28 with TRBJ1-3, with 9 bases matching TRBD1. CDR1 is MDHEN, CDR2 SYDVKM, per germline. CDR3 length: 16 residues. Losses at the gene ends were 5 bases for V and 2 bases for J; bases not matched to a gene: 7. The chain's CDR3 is CASSTGGARPGNTIYF. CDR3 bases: TGTGCCAGCAGTACAGGGGGCGCACGCCCTGGAAACACCATATATTTT. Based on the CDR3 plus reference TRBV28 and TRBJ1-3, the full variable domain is DVKVTQSSRYLVKRTGEKVFLECVQDMDHENMFWYRQDPGLGLRLIYFSYDVKMKEKGDIPEGYSVSREKKERFSLILESASTNQTSMYLCASSTGGARPGNTIYFGEGSWLTVV.

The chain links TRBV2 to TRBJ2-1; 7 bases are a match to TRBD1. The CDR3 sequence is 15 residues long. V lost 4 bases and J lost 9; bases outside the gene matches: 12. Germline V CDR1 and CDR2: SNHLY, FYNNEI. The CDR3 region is CASSAGTALLIEQFF. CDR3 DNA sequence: TGTGCCAGCAGTGCCGGGACAGCGCTCCTGATTGAGCAGTTCTTC.

The CDR3 bases are TGCGCCAGCAGCGGCGGAACCTACGAGCAGTACTTC. This sequence encodes CASSGGTYEQYF. The chain uses TRBV5-1 and TRBJ2-7; D call uncertain. Trimming took 4 bases from V and 2 from J, leaving 7 bases between them. The CDR3 loop spans 12 amino acids. Per germline, CDR1 SGHRS and CDR2 YFSETQ. The complete variable domain, with remaining parts taken from reference TRBV5-1 and TRBJ2-7, reads KAGVTQTPRYLIKTRGQQVTLSCSPISGHRSVSWYQQTPGQGLQFLFEYFSETQRNKGNFPGRFSGRQFSNSRSEMNVSTLELGDSALYLCASSGGTYEQYFGPGTRLTVT.

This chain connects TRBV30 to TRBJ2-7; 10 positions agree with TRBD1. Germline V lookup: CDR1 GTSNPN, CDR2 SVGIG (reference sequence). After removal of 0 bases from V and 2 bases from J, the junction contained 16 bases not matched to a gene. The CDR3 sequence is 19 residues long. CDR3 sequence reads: CAWSVLRRPGTGVPYEQYF. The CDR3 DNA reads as TGTGCCTGGAGTGTACTTCGTAGGCCCGGGACAGGGGTCCCCTACGAGCAGTACTTC.

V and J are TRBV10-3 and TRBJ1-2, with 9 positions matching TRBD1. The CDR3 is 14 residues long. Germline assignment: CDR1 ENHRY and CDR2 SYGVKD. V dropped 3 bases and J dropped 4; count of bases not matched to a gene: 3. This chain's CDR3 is CAISDRDRAYGYTF. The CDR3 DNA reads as TGTGCCATCAGTGATCGGGACAGGGCCTATGGCTACACCTTC.

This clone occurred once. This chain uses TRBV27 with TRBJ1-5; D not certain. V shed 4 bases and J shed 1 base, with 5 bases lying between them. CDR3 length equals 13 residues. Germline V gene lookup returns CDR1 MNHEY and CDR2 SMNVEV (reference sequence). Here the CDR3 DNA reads TGTGCCAGCAGTTGGCAAAGCAATCAGCCCCAGCATTTT. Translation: CASSWQSNQPQHF.